This is a list of T cell receptor beta chains from one sample in a study of T cell repertoires in cytomegalovirus infection. The antigens for these receptors are not known. TCRdb ran MiXCR on the reads and lists one entry per CDR3 protein. This table has fewer than 650,000 distinct CDR3 sequences, approximately 40% appearing once. Here the sequenced sample was cultured PBMCs, taken from culture after CMV antigen stimulation. Receptors originate from a human donor in good health (CMV status not recorded). Some clones in this sample may be carry-over from other donors' samples. CDR3s include the opening cysteine and the closing phenylalanine or tryptophan. The D gene is left open where the match is weak. Expanded clones get a size class; other rows say once, few or many, or leave the size out.

D gene	V gene	J gene	clone size	CDR3 DNA	CDR3 protein
TRBD1	TRBV7-9	TRBJ1-2	few	TGTGCCAGCAGCTTTAGCGGACAGGGCCTGGACTATGGCTACACCTTC	CASSFSGQGLDYGYTF
NA	TRBV7-9	TRBJ2-7	NA	TGTGCCAGCAGCGCCCGACAAGACGAGCAGTACTTC	CASSARQDEQYF
TRBD1	TRBV4-2	TRBJ1-1	few	TGTGCCAGCAGCCAAGCTTTACAGGGGGCAGGCACTGAAGCTTTCTTT	CASSQALQGAGTEAFF
NA	TRBV7-9	TRBJ2-3	NA	TGTGCCAGCAGCTTAGCGCTTTGGGCACAGATACGCAATTTT	CASSLALWAQIRNF
NA	TRBV18	TRBJ2-5	NA	TGTGCCAGCTCACGTACCTCTACGGAGACCCAGTACTTC	CASSRTSTETQYF
TRBD1	TRBV10-2	TRBJ1-5	NA	TGCGCCAGCAGCGCCGGGACAGGTGGAAGGGAGCCCCAGCATTTT	CASSAGTGGREPQHF
NA	TRBV6-2/TRBV6-3	TRBJ1-1	few	TGTGCCAGCAGCCACGATTGGACACGGGGGCGGTCTGAAGCTTTCTTT	CASSHDWTRGRSEAFF
TRBD2	TRBV7-9	TRBJ2-2	few	TGTGCCAGCAGCCTACCCATACCCGGGGGGGGCGGGGAGCTGTTTTTT	CASSLPIPGGGGELFF
NA	TRBV10-3	TRBJ1-2	NA	TGTGCCATCAGTGACCCGGGGACGCTAAACGGCTACACCTTC	CAISDPGTLNGYTF
NA	TRBV2	TRBJ2-7	NA	TGTGCCAGCGTAGGCAGGGCGGCCCACGAGCAGTACTTC	CASVGRAAHEQYF
NA	TRBV7-2	TRBJ2-5	few	TGTGCCAGCAGCTCCGCGTCTGCAGAGACCCAGTACTTC	CASSSASAETQYF
NA	TRBV12-3/TRBV12-4	TRBJ1-1	NA	TGTGCCAGCAGGGACGGGAACCCTTCTAACACTGAAGCTTTCTTT	CASRDGNPSNTEAFF
TRBD2	TRBV12-3/TRBV12-4	TRBJ2-1	NA	TGTGCCAGCAGGAAAAGCGGGGGGGACCTCAATGAGCAGTTCTTC	CASRKSGGDLNEQFF
NA	TRBV15	TRBJ2-2	NA	TGTGCCACCAGCTCAACCCTTGTCCGGGGGGCCCCACAGGGATTCGGGGAGCTGTTTTTT	CATSSTLVRGAPQGFGELFF
NA	TRBV7-6	TRBJ2-7	few	TGTGCCAGCAGCCTTCAGAGAAATTACGAGCAGTACTTC	CASSLQRNYEQYF
NA	TRBV7-2	TRBJ1-5	many	TGTGCCAGCAGCTTAGTGGCGGGCGGGAGCAATCAGCCCCAGCATTTT	CASSLVAGGSNQPQHF
TRBD2	TRBV12-5	TRBJ2-1	NA	TGTGCTAGTGGTCCCAGCGGGGGGATCAATCGGTTCTTC	CASGPSGGINRFF
TRBD2	TRBV7-2	TRBJ2-1	many	TGTGCCAGCAGCTCCAGGGTAGCGGGGAACAATGAGCAGTTCTTC	CASSSRVAGNNEQFF
NA	TRBV5-4	TRBJ1-5	few	TGTGCCAGCAGCTTGGGGGGAGGGGAGAATCAGCCCCAGCATTTT	CASSLGGGENQPQHF
NA	TRBV7-6	TRBJ1-1	NA	TGTGCCAGCAGCTTGCGAGGGGGTGGCCGAAACACTGAAGCTTTCTTT	CASSLRGGGRNTEAFF
NA	TRBV4-2	TRBJ2-6	NA	TGTGCCAGCAGCCAAGTTGGAAGGGGGGCTGGGGCCAACGTCCTGACTTTC	CASSQVGRGAGANVLTF
TRBD1	TRBV5-4	TRBJ1-2	once	TGTGCCAGCAGCTTGGGGGGACAGGATCGCTATGGCTACACCTTC	CASSLGGQDRYGYTF
NA	TRBV20-1	TRBJ1-5	NA	TGCAGTGCAAAGGAGGGATTTCAGCCCCAGCATTTT	CSAKEGFQPQHF
NA	TRBV7-2	TRBJ2-7	many	TGTGCCAGCACTATAAACGGACAAGGCTCCTACGAGCAGTACTTC	CASTINGQGSYEQYF
NA	TRBV12-3/TRBV12-4	TRBJ2-1	NA	TGTGCCAAAGCTATAGGAGGATCGGCCAATGAGCAGTTCTTC	CAKAIGGSANEQFF
NA	TRBV20-1	TRBJ1-6	NA	TGCAGTGCTAGAGTACAGGGCAATAATTCACCCCTCCACTTT	CSARVQGNNSPLHF
NA	TRBV7-2	TRBJ1-5	NA	TGTGCCAGCAGCTTAGAGGCCACACGGCGACAGCCCCAGCATTTT	CASSLEATRRQPQHF
NA	TRBV12-3/TRBV12-4	TRBJ2-7	few	TGTGCCAGCAGTATTGGACGGAGTGGTCCCCTTTCCGAGCAGTACTTC	CASSIGRSGPLSEQYF
NA	TRBV7-2	TRBJ2-3	many	TGTGCCAGCAGCTACGCCACAGATACGCAGTATTTT	CASSYATDTQYF
TRBD1	TRBV11-2	TRBJ1-1	NA	TGTGCCAGCAGACCAACGGGACAGGTGACTGAAGCTTTCTTT	CASRPTGQVTEAFF
NA	TRBV6-1	TRBJ2-5	few	TGTGCCAGCAGTGAAACCATCCAAGAGACCCAGTACTTC	CASSETIQETQYF
TRBD1	TRBV28	TRBJ1-1	NA	TGTGCCAGCAGTCAAAGACAGGGGGTAACCTATAACACTGAAGCTTTCTTT	CASSQRQGVTYNTEAFF
NA	TRBV12-3/TRBV12-4	TRBJ2-1	NA	TGTGCCAGCAGTTTCGGCGGCGCACCATCCTCCTACAATGAGCAGTTCTTC	CASSFGGAPSSYNEQFF
NA	TRBV6-1	TRBJ1-2	few	TGTGCCAGCGGGGACATCTATGGCTACACCTTC	CASGDIYGYTF
NA	TRBV7-8	TRBJ2-6	NA	TGTGCCAGCAGCTTAGTATCCTGGGGGTATGGGGCCAACGTCCTGACTTTC	CASSLVSWGYGANVLTF
TRBD2	TRBV10-3	TRBJ2-1	once	TGTGCCATCAGTGATGCCGGGACTAGCGGTTGGAGGGCCTACAATGAGCAGTTCTTC	CAISDAGTSGWRAYNEQFF
TRBD1	TRBV7-2	TRBJ1-1	many	TGTGCCAGCAGCACTATGGACAGGCGATTAGCTTTCTTT	CASSTMDRRLAFF
NA	TRBV19	TRBJ2-5	few	TGTGCCAGTAGTATTCGGGCAGACCAAGAGACCCAGTACTTC	CASSIRADQETQYF
TRBD2	TRBV12-3/TRBV12-4	TRBJ2-5	NA	TGTGCCAGCAGTTCCCCCGAATGGCTAGCGGGAGAGGGCCAGTACTTC	CASSSPEWLAGEGQYF
TRBD1	TRBV7-8	TRBJ2-7	few	TGTGCCAGCAGCGACCACAGGGGGCGTTTCTACGAGCAGTACTTC	CASSDHRGRFYEQYF
NA	TRBV7-9	TRBJ1-1	few	TGTGCCAGCAGCTTAGGGGCAGCCGAAGCTTTCTTT	CASSLGAAEAFF
NA	TRBV7-8	TRBJ1-1	few	TGTGCCAGCAGCTTAGGGGCAGGGCTTGTGAACACTGAAGCTTTCTTT	CASSLGAGLVNTEAFF
NA	TRBV14	TRBJ1-1	NA	TGTGCCAGTAAGACTGGAACCTACACTGAAGCTTTCTTT	CASKTGTYTEAFF
NA	TRBV5-1	TRBJ2-3	NA	TGCGCCAGCAGCCCGGGATGGACAGATACGCAGTATTTT	CASSPGWTDTQYF
NA	TRBV7-9	TRBJ1-2	few	TGTGCCAGCAGGATAATTAAGGTGGCAGGGGCTGGCTACACCTTC	CASRIIKVAGAGYTF
NA	TRBV30	TRBJ1-1	NA	TGTGCCTGGAACCCGGGACGGTTGAACACTGAAGCTTTCTTT	CAWNPGRLNTEAFF